These 9 T cell receptor beta chains were all obtained from the same sample, sequenced in a study of cytomegalovirus exposure and HLA in healthy donors. Amplification used 60 Vbeta primers and 13 Jbeta primers. Generated by immunoSEQ multiplex PCR, the TCRdb table keeps only in-frame clones and is missing some. Of about 140,000 clones in the sample, more than 60% were seen once. The source material was PBMCs. The receptor set was obtained from a man aged 25 to 40 in good health and CMV-seropositive.

In this sample, this clone turned up a few times. This chain links TRBV5-1 with TRBJ2-7; TRBD2 aligns across 13 bases. The CDR3 covers 15 residues. The J segment lost 4 bases and the V segment lost 5 bases, leaving 6 bases of the junction unmatched. Germline CDR1 is SGHRS and CDR2 is YFSETQ. The CDR3 nucleotides are TGCGCCAGCAGTCTTGGGACTAGCGGGAATTACGAGCAGTACTTC. This codes for CASSLGTSGNYEQYF.

This clone turned up a few times. This rearrangement joins TRBV4-1 to TRBJ2-1, with TRBD2 matching over 10 bases. Germline values: CDR1 MGHRA, CDR2 YSYEKL. The CDR3 has 15 residues. With 0 bases clipped from V and 14 bases from J, the junction kept 10 bases outside the gene matches. In nucleotides, the CDR3 is TGCGCCAGCAGCCAAGATAGTGCAGGACTAGCGGAGGAGTTCTTC. Its protein product is CASSQDSAGLAEEFF.

Regarding this clone: Mismatch with germline at one junction end may stem from a read error. This chain uses TRBV7-7 with TRBJ2-5; a weak D match, TRBD1 (6 bases). Germline V gene lookup returns CDR1 SSHAT and CDR2 FNYEAQ (reference sequence). This CDR3 has 12 amino acids. CDR3 in amino acids: CASSQLQGSQYF. CDR3 nucleotide sequence: TGTGCTAGCAGCCAACTACAGGGTTCTCAGTACTTC.

J is TRBJ2-7 and V is TRBV28; TRBD2 aligns across 10 bases. V lost 6 bases, J lost 2 bases, and 4 bases stayed unmatched. The CDR3 sequence is 14 residues long. CDR1 MDHEN and CDR2 SYDVKM come from the germline V gene. The CDR3 DNA follows: TGTGCCAGCAGCCTACTAGCGGGGACCTACGAGCAGTACTTC. Residues: CASSLLAGTYEQYF.

V and J are TRBV15 and TRBJ2-5, with D perhaps matching TRBD2 (7 bases). CDR3 length equals 15 residues. With 3 bases removed from V and 1 base from J, the gap between germline ends came to 12 bases. CDR1 and CDR2 from the germline V gene are LNHNV and YYDKDF (reference sequence). Here the CDR3 reads CATSRGGDTQETQYF. For the CDR3, the DNA is TGTGCCACCAGCAGGGGGGGGGACACCCAAGAGACCCAGTACTTC. The complete variable domain, with remaining parts taken from reference TRBV15 and TRBJ2-5, reads DAMVIQNPRYQVTQFGKPVTLSCSQTLNHNVMYWYQQKSSQAPKLLFHYYDKDFNNEADTPDNFQSRRPNTSFCFLDIRSPGLGDTAMYLCATSRGGDTQETQYFGPGTRLLVL.

The CDR3 here is CASSLYPGTPNTEAFF. CDR3 bases: TGTGCCAGCAGTTTATACCCCGGGACACCGAACACTGAAGCTTTCTTT. The chain carries TRBV28 and TRBJ1-1, with TRBD1 as a possible D gene (6 bases). The CDR3 spans 16 residues. Trimming cost V 1 base and J 1 base, with 13 bases left between them. The germline V gene encodes CDR1 MDHEN and CDR2 SYDVKM.

The rearrangement uses TRBV10-3 and TRBJ2-1; 12 bases map to TRBD2. Trimming cost V 11 bases and J 7 bases; bases outside gene matches: 15. This CDR3 contains 16 residues. Germline values: CDR1 ENHRY, CDR2 SYGVKD. The CDR3 DNA is TGTGCCGCCAAACCCGGGGCTAGCGGGAGGGAGAATGAGCAGTTCTTC. It is translated as CAAKPGASGRENEQFF.

This clone was counted a few times. The gene calls are TRBV30 and TRBJ1-6; D not resolved. The germline V and J ends were trimmed by 4 bases and 7 bases, with 11 bases remaining between them. This CDR3 has 13 residues. Germline assignment: CDR1 GTSNPN and CDR2 SVGIG (reference sequence). This CDR3 is CAWTITGNSPLHF. DNA for the CDR3: TGTGCCTGGACGATCACGGGGAATTCACCCCTCCACTTT.

The J gene is TRBJ1-1, the V gene TRBV2; D is unclear. Trimming took 3 bases from V and 11 from J, leaving 13 bases between them. The V gene's germline CDR1 is SNHLY and CDR2 FYNNEI. The CDR3 contains 12 residues. The CDR3 DNA reads as TGTGCCAGCAGTGAGTGGAGGATAGAGGCTTTCTTT. It translates to CASSEWRIEAFF.